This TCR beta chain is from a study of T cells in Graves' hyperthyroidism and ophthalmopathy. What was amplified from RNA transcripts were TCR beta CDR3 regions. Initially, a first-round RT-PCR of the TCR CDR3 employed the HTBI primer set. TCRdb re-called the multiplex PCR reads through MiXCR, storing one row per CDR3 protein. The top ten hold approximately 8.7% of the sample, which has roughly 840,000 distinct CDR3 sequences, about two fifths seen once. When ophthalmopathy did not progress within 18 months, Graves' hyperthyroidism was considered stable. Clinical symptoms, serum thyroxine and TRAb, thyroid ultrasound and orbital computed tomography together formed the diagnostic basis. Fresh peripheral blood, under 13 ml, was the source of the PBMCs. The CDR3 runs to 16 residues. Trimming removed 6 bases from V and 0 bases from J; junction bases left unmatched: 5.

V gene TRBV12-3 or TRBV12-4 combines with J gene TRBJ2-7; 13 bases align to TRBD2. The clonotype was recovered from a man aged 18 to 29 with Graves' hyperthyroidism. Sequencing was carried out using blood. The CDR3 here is CASSRLAGGFSYEQYF. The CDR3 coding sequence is TGTGCCAGCAGCCGACTAGCGGGAGGATTCTCCTACGAGCAGTACTTC.